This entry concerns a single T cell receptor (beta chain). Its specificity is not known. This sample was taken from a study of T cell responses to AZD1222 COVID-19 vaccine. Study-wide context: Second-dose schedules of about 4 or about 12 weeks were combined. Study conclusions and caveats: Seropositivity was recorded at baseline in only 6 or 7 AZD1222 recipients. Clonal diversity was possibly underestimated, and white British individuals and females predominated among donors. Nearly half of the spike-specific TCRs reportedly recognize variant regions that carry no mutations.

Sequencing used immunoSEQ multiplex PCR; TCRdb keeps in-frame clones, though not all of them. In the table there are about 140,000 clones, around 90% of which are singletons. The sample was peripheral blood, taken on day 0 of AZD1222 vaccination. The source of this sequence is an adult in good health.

The CDR3 DNA reads TGTGCCAGCAGCGTAGGTCAGGGATTGGCTTCTGGAAACACCATATATTTT. Amino acid sequence: CASSVGQGLASGNTIYF. The chain uses TRBV9 and TRBJ1-3, with a tentative D call TRBD1 (5 bases). CDR1 and CDR2 (germline): SGDLS, YYNGEE. Trimming removed 0 bases from V and 1 base from J, with 14 bases in between. This CDR3 spans 17 amino acids.